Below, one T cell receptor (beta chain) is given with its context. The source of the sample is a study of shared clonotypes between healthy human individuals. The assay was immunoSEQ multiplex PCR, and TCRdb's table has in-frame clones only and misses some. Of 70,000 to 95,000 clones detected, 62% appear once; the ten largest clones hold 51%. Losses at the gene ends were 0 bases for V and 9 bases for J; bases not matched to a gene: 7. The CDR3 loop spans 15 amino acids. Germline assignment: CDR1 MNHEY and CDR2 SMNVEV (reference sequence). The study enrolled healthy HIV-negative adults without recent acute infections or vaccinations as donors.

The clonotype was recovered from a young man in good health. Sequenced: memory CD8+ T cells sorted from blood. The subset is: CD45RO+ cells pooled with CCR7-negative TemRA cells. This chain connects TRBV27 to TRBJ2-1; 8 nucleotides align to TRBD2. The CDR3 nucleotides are TGTGCCAGCAGTTTATCGCCCGGGAGGGCCATTGAGCAGTTCTTC. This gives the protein CASSLSPGRAIEQFF.